A selection of T cell receptor beta chains follows, all from one sample in a study of T cell repertoires in cytomegalovirus infection. One entry per CDR3 protein, called by TCRdb with MiXCR from the reads. The sample includes nearly 450,000 distinct CDR3 sequences, roughly 30% seen only once; the top ten take approximately 13%. The material sequenced was PBMCs. These receptor sequences come from a human donor in good health (CMV status not recorded). Some clones in this sample may be carry-over from other donors' samples. CDR3s include the opening cysteine and the closing phenylalanine or tryptophan. Each record gives: V gene, clone size, D gene, J gene, CDR3 DNA, CDR3 protein. A D gene is named only where the DNA matches it firmly. Some rows mark clone size as missing; the rest say once, few, many or name a class of expanded clone.

v_call: TRBV19; clone_size: few; d_call: .; j_call: TRBJ2-5; cdr3_nt: TGTGCCAGTAAGATCGGGGGCCCTCAAGAGACCCAGTACTTC; cdr3_aa: CASKIGGPQETQYF
v_call: TRBV14; clone_size: few; d_call: .; j_call: TRBJ2-1; cdr3_nt: TGTGCCAGCAGCCAAGATCGAGGCGAGTTTGAGCAGTTCTTC; cdr3_aa: CASSQDRGEFEQFF
v_call: TRBV27; clone_size: .; d_call: TRBD2; j_call: TRBJ2-7; cdr3_nt: TGTGCCAGCGGCCGCGCGGGGCTAGCGGGACTCTACGAGCAGTACTTC; cdr3_aa: CASGRAGLAGLYEQYF
v_call: TRBV7-8; clone_size: .; d_call: .; j_call: TRBJ1-4; cdr3_nt: TGTGCCAACAGCTCGTTGACAAGCTCTATTGCAACTAATGAAAAACTGTTTTTT; cdr3_aa: CANSSLTSSIATNEKLFF
v_call: TRBV2; clone_size: .; d_call: TRBD2; j_call: TRBJ2-5; cdr3_nt: TGTGCCAGCAGTGACCTAGCGGGGGGCTCGGTGGAGACCCAGTACTTC; cdr3_aa: CASSDLAGGSVETQYF
v_call: TRBV11-3; clone_size: many; d_call: .; j_call: TRBJ1-1; cdr3_nt: TGTGCCAACAGACCCGGGAAGGGTTGGACTGAAGCTTTCTTT; cdr3_aa: CANRPGKGWTEAFF
v_call: TRBV20-1; clone_size: .; d_call: .; j_call: TRBJ1-2; cdr3_nt: TGCAGTGCAACGACAGGACGGGACACCTTC; cdr3_aa: CSATTGRDTF
v_call: TRBV20-1; clone_size: .; d_call: .; j_call: TRBJ2-2; cdr3_nt: TGCAGTGCTAGAGTCGCGAGGGGTGCCGGGGAGCTGTTTTTT; cdr3_aa: CSARVARGAGELFF
v_call: TRBV6-2/TRBV6-3; clone_size: .; d_call: .; j_call: TRBJ1-5; cdr3_nt: TGTGCCAGCAGTTACCGGCACGGGGCCCAGCCCCAGCATTTT; cdr3_aa: CASSYRHGAQPQHF
v_call: TRBV7-8; clone_size: many; d_call: .; j_call: TRBJ1-6; cdr3_nt: TGTGCCAGCAGCGGAGGGGGAAGCAATTCACCCCTCCACTTT; cdr3_aa: CASSGGGSNSPLHF
v_call: TRBV7-6; clone_size: .; d_call: TRBD1; j_call: TRBJ2-1; cdr3_nt: TGTGCCAGCAGCTTAAGGGGGCTGGCAACCTTCTCCTACAATGAGCAGTTCTTC; cdr3_aa: CASSLRGLATFSYNEQFF
v_call: TRBV15; clone_size: few; d_call: .; j_call: TRBJ2-7; cdr3_nt: TGTGCCACCAGCAGGGAGAGACGGCCACCCTCCGAGCAGTACTTC; cdr3_aa: CATSRERRPPSEQYF
v_call: TRBV11-1; clone_size: once; d_call: TRBD1; j_call: TRBJ1-6; cdr3_nt: TGTGCCAGCAGCTTAGCTGGGACAGACCATAATTCACCCCTCCACTTT; cdr3_aa: CASSLAGTDHNSPLHF
v_call: TRBV5-6; clone_size: few; d_call: TRBD1; j_call: TRBJ2-7; cdr3_nt: TGTGCCAGCAGCTTCCGAGGACAGGGAACCTACGAGCAGTACTTC; cdr3_aa: CASSFRGQGTYEQYF
v_call: TRBV10-3; clone_size: few; d_call: .; j_call: TRBJ1-2; cdr3_nt: TGTGCCATCAGTGATGCAGGGGCCAATAACTATGGCTACACCTTC; cdr3_aa: CAISDAGANNYGYTF
v_call: TRBV5-1; clone_size: .; d_call: .; j_call: TRBJ1-3; cdr3_nt: TGCGCCAGCAGCTATGGACTTGAAAACACCATATATTTT; cdr3_aa: CASSYGLENTIYF
v_call: TRBV19; clone_size: .; d_call: TRBD1; j_call: TRBJ2-7; cdr3_nt: TGTGCCAGTAGCGGGACAGCGAACTCCTACGAGCAGTACTTC; cdr3_aa: CASSGTANSYEQYF
v_call: TRBV5-6; clone_size: .; d_call: TRBD1; j_call: TRBJ2-7; cdr3_nt: TGTGCCAGCAGCTCGGGACAGGGGTATAACGAGCAGTACTTC; cdr3_aa: CASSSGQGYNEQYF
v_call: TRBV6-5; clone_size: .; d_call: .; j_call: TRBJ1-6; cdr3_nt: TGTGCCAGCAGTCACCCCGACACTCCTCCGGGGCCTAATTCACCCCTCCACTTT; cdr3_aa: CASSHPDTPPGPNSPLHF
v_call: TRBV7-8; clone_size: many; d_call: TRBD2; j_call: TRBJ2-7; cdr3_nt: TGTGCCAGCAGCTTAGCGGGGACTAGCCGTATCTACGAGCAGTACTTC; cdr3_aa: CASSLAGTSRIYEQYF
v_call: TRBV11-2; clone_size: .; d_call: TRBD2; j_call: TRBJ2-3; cdr3_nt: TGTGCCAGCAGCTTATTTCTAGCGGGCACCACAGATACGCAGTATTTT; cdr3_aa: CASSLFLAGTTDTQYF
v_call: TRBV7-9; clone_size: .; d_call: TRBD2; j_call: TRBJ2-1; cdr3_nt: TGTGCCAGCAGCTTAACGCGGGGGGGCCATGAGCAGTTCTTC; cdr3_aa: CASSLTRGGHEQFF
v_call: TRBV11-2; clone_size: few; d_call: .; j_call: TRBJ1-1; cdr3_nt: TGTGCCAGCAGCGCCCCCGTGGCCCTGGTATCTGAAGCTTTCTTT; cdr3_aa: CASSAPVALVSEAFF
v_call: TRBV15; clone_size: .; d_call: .; j_call: TRBJ1-3; cdr3_nt: TGTGCCACCAGCAGAGATCTGGGGGCCGGGGGCGGAAACACCATATATTTT; cdr3_aa: CATSRDLGAGGGNTIYF
v_call: TRBV2; clone_size: .; d_call: .; j_call: TRBJ2-2; cdr3_nt: TGTGCCAGCACGATAGCCGGGGAGCTGTTTTTT; cdr3_aa: CASTIAGELFF
v_call: TRBV2; clone_size: .; d_call: .; j_call: TRBJ1-2; cdr3_nt: TGTGCCAGCAGTGTCATGGTGGTTAGGGGCTACACCTTC; cdr3_aa: CASSVMVVRGYTF
v_call: TRBV2; clone_size: .; d_call: .; j_call: TRBJ1-5; cdr3_nt: TGTGCCAGCAGTGAACGGACAAGCAATCAGCCCCAGCATTTT; cdr3_aa: CASSERTSNQPQHF
v_call: TRBV10-3; clone_size: few; d_call: .; j_call: TRBJ2-5; cdr3_nt: TGTGCCACCGGGCGGAAAGAGACCCAGTACTTC; cdr3_aa: CATGRKETQYF
v_call: TRBV20-1; clone_size: .; d_call: TRBD2; j_call: TRBJ2-1; cdr3_nt: TGCAGTGCTAGAGCCCCCCACCTAGCGGGGATTGGCAATGAGCAGTTCTTC; cdr3_aa: CSARAPHLAGIGNEQFF
v_call: TRBV28; clone_size: many; d_call: .; j_call: TRBJ2-1; cdr3_nt: TGTGCCAGCAGTGCCCTCAACAATGAGCAGTTCTTC; cdr3_aa: CASSALNNEQFF
v_call: TRBV6-5; clone_size: .; d_call: .; j_call: TRBJ2-6; cdr3_nt: TGTGCCAGCAGAGGGACGACAAACTCTGGGGCCAACGTCCTGAATTTC; cdr3_aa: CASRGTTNSGANVLNF
v_call: TRBV19; clone_size: .; d_call: .; j_call: TRBJ1-3; cdr3_nt: TGTGCCAGTAGTCCTGGACTCAACTCTGGAAACACCATATATTTT; cdr3_aa: CASSPGLNSGNTIYF
v_call: TRBV5-8; clone_size: .; d_call: TRBD2; j_call: TRBJ2-7; cdr3_nt: TGTGCCAGCAGCCCAATGTTCTCGCGGGGGACCTACGAGCAGTACTTC; cdr3_aa: CASSPMFSRGTYEQYF
v_call: TRBV5-1; clone_size: .; d_call: .; j_call: TRBJ1-2; cdr3_nt: TGCGCCAGCACCGAAGGAGGGGTAGTGGGCTTTGGCTACACCTTC; cdr3_aa: CASTEGGVVGFGYTF
v_call: TRBV7-6; clone_size: many; d_call: TRBD1; j_call: TRBJ2-1; cdr3_nt: TGTGCCAGCAGCTTAAGTCCCGGGGACAGCTCCTACAATGAGCAGTTCTTC; cdr3_aa: CASSLSPGDSSYNEQFF
v_call: TRBV10-3; clone_size: .; d_call: .; j_call: TRBJ2-1; cdr3_nt: TGTGCCACCTACGGGGCACCAGAATCGGGAAGTGAGCAGTTCTTC; cdr3_aa: CATYGAPESGSEQFF
v_call: TRBV6-4; clone_size: few; d_call: .; j_call: TRBJ2-1; cdr3_nt: TGTGCCAGCAGTGGGTCAGTATTGGGTTCCAATGAGCAGTTCTTC; cdr3_aa: CASSGSVLGSNEQFF
v_call: TRBV7-6; clone_size: many; d_call: .; j_call: TRBJ1-1; cdr3_nt: TGTGCCAGCAGCTCCCTGTTGAACACTGAAGCTTTCTTT; cdr3_aa: CASSSLLNTEAFF
v_call: TRBV20-1; clone_size: .; d_call: TRBD1; j_call: TRBJ1-2; cdr3_nt: TGCAGTGCTAGTTCGGCAGGGGGCCGAGGTGGGGAAAACTATGGCTACACCTTC; cdr3_aa: CSASSAGGRGGENYGYTF
v_call: TRBV14; clone_size: few; d_call: .; j_call: TRBJ2-3; cdr3_nt: TGTGCCAGCAGCCAAGATCTTGGGGATACGCAGTATTTT; cdr3_aa: CASSQDLGDTQYF
v_call: TRBV7-9; clone_size: few; d_call: .; j_call: TRBJ1-5; cdr3_nt: TGTGCCAGCAGCTTTCTGGGGGTCAATCAGCCCCAGCATTTT; cdr3_aa: CASSFLGVNQPQHF
v_call: TRBV11-2; clone_size: .; d_call: .; j_call: TRBJ1-1; cdr3_nt: TGTGCCAGCAGCTACAACAGGAACACTGAAGCTTTCTTT; cdr3_aa: CASSYNRNTEAFF
v_call: TRBV7-9; clone_size: few; d_call: .; j_call: TRBJ1-5; cdr3_nt: TGTGCCAGCAGCTTAGTTCCTGGAGGCCAGCCCCAGCATTTT; cdr3_aa: CASSLVPGGQPQHF
v_call: TRBV2; clone_size: .; d_call: TRBD2; j_call: TRBJ2-3; cdr3_nt: TGTGCCAGCAGTGAGTTTAGCGGGGGCCATCGTGCTAGCACAGATACGCAGTATTTT; cdr3_aa: CASSEFSGGHRASTDTQYF
v_call: TRBV7-3; clone_size: .; d_call: .; j_call: TRBJ2-3; cdr3_nt: TGTGCCAGCAGCTTGGATGGGCTGAGCACAGATACGCAGTATTTT; cdr3_aa: CASSLDGLSTDTQYF
v_call: TRBV19; clone_size: .; d_call: TRBD2; j_call: TRBJ2-2; cdr3_nt: TGTGCCAGTAGTATGGGACTAGCAGCCGGGGAGCTGTTTTTT; cdr3_aa: CASSMGLAAGELFF
v_call: TRBV29-1; clone_size: .; d_call: .; j_call: TRBJ1-2; cdr3_nt: TGCAGCGTTGCAGGGTACTATGGCTACACCTTC; cdr3_aa: CSVAGYYGYTF
v_call: TRBV7-9; clone_size: few; d_call: .; j_call: TRBJ2-3; cdr3_nt: TGTGCCAGCAGCTTAGTGAGCTGGGAATCAGATACGCAGTATTTT; cdr3_aa: CASSLVSWESDTQYF
v_call: TRBV12-3/TRBV12-4; clone_size: many; d_call: .; j_call: TRBJ2-7; cdr3_nt: TGTGCCAGCAGTCAAGGACAGATATACGAGCAGTACTTC; cdr3_aa: CASSQGQIYEQYF
v_call: TRBV6-6; clone_size: few; d_call: .; j_call: TRBJ2-5; cdr3_nt: TGTGCCAGCAGTCCGTCCCATGGAGGGGTCGAGACCCAGTACTTC; cdr3_aa: CASSPSHGGVETQYF
v_call: TRBV19; clone_size: few; d_call: .; j_call: TRBJ1-1; cdr3_nt: TGTGCCAGTAGTCCCCTGACAGATAACACTGAAGCTTTCTTT; cdr3_aa: CASSPLTDNTEAFF
v_call: TRBV7-7; clone_size: few; d_call: .; j_call: TRBJ1-6; cdr3_nt: TGTGCCAGCAGCCCCCGGCAGGGGCCAAATAATTCACCCCTCCACTTT; cdr3_aa: CASSPRQGPNNSPLHF
v_call: TRBV7-2; clone_size: few; d_call: .; j_call: TRBJ1-6; cdr3_nt: TGTGCCAGCAGCCAAAGCCCCAGGGGAGGTTATTCACCCCTCCACTTT; cdr3_aa: CASSQSPRGGYSPLHF
v_call: TRBV5-1; clone_size: few; d_call: .; j_call: TRBJ2-2; cdr3_nt: TGCGCCAGCAGACCTGGTACCGACGGGGAGCTGTTTTTT; cdr3_aa: CASRPGTDGELFF